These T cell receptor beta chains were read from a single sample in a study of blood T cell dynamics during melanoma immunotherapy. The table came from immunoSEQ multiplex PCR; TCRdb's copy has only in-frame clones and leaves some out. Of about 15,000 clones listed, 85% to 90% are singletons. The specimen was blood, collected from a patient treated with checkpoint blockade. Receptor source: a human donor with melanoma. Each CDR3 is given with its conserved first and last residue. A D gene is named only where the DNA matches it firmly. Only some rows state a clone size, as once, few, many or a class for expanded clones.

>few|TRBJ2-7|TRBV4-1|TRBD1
CASSQAGTGSYEQYF
TGCGCCAGCAGCCAAGCCGGGACAGGGTCCTACGAGCAGTACTTC
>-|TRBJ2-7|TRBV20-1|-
CSAGYEQYF
TGCAGTGCGGGTTACGAGCAGTACTTC
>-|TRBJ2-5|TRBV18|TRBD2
CASSPLARGGETQYF
TGTGCCAGCTCACCCTTAGCCCGGGGGGGAGAGACCCAGTACTTC
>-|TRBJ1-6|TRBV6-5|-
CASSRGRSYNSPLHF
TGTGCCAGCAGCCGAGGGAGGTCCTATAATTCACCCCTCCACTTT
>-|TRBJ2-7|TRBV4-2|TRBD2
CASTRGRFTGEQYF
TGTGCCAGCACCCGCGGGAGGTTTACAGGCGAGCAGTACTTC
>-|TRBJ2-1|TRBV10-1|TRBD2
CASSTGLAGNEQFF
TGCGCCAGCAGTACGGGACTAGCGGGAAATGAGCAGTTCTTC
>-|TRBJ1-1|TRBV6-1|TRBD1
CASSVLPGQGGNTEAFF
TGTGCCAGCAGTGTACTTCCGGGACAGGGAGGGAACACTGAAGCTTTCTTT
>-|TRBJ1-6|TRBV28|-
CASQDSYNSPLHF
TGTGCCAGTCAAGACTCCTATAATTCACCCCTCCACTTT
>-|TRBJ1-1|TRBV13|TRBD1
CASSLTGTGNKAFF
TGTGCCAGCAGCTTAACTGGGACAGGGAATAAAGCTTTCTTT
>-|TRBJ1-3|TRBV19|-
CASSTQYSGNTIYF
TGTGCCAGTAGTACACAGTACTCTGGAAACACCATATATTTT
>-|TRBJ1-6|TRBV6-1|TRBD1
CASSETGVVANSPLHF
TGTGCCAGCAGTGAGACAGGGGTGGTTGCAAATTCACCCCTCCACTTT
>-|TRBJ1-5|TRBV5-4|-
CASSSEPYQPQHF
TGTGCCAGCAGCTCCGAACCTTATCAGCCCCAGCATTTT
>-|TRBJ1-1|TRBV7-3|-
CASSLGTPNTEAFF
TGTGCCAGCAGCTTAGGGACACCGAACACTGAAGCTTTCTTT
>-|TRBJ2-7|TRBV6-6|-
CASGTGVPYEQYF
TGTGCCAGCGGCACGGGGGTCCCCTACGAGCAGTACTTC
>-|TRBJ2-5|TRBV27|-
CASSHSGRGETQYF
TGTGCCAGCAGCCATTCAGGGAGAGGAGAGACCCAGTACTTC
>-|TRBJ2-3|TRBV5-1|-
CASSLGSDTQYF
TGCGCCAGCAGCTTGGGTTCAGATACGCAGTATTTT
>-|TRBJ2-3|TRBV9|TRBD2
CASSVGWRTSGGLASTDTQYF
TGTGCCAGCAGCGTAGGATGGAGGACTAGCGGGGGCTTAGCTAGCACAGATACGCAGTATTTT
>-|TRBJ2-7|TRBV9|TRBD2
CASSVGNSGGAYEQYF
TGTGCCAGCAGCGTAGGAAATAGCGGGGGGGCCTACGAGCAGTACTTC
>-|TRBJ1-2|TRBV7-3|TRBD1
CASSLKQTGDGYTF
TGTGCCAGCAGCTTAAAACAAACAGGGGACGGCTACACCTTC
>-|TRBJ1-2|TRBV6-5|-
CASSYHEQRIYGYTF
TGTGCCAGCAGTTACCACGAACAGCGAATCTATGGCTACACCTTC